This paragraph reports one T cell receptor beta chain. What it binds is not known. CDR1 is MGHRA and CDR2 is YSYEKL in the germline V gene. The CDR3 has 17 residues. Between the trimmed V and J ends, which lost 4 bases and 0 bases, there was a span of 16 bases. It was roughly 210 ng DNA, about 30,000 T cell genomes, that sorted-subset replicate PCRs used. Measured with immunoSEQ multiplex PCR; TCRdb has only the in-frame clones, and not every one. In the table there are roughly 2.4 million clones, 95% of which are singletons. This entry comes from a study of shared clonotypes between healthy human individuals. About the research overall: The donor pool was made up of two women and three men aged 18 to 49. Each donor contributed plates that comprised three CD4 naive, three CD4 memory, two CD8 naive and one CD8 memory.

Study results and caveats: Memory subsets had estimated richness that was generally smaller than that of naive subsets.

The specimen sequenced was naive CD4+ T cells sorted from blood. Subset: CD45RA+ positively selected. The rearrangement links TRBV4-1 to TRBJ2-1; weak D call: TRBD2 (5 bases). The clonotype was recovered from a man between 18 and 35 years old in good health. Written as DNA, the CDR3 is TGCGCCAGCAGCCTTAAGAGGCAAGCGGTCTCCTACAATGAGCAGTTCTTC. Amino acids: CASSLKRQAVSYNEQFF.